Sequencing of this TCR beta chain was carried out in a study of cytomegalovirus exposure and HLA in healthy donors (dated by TCRdb to 2015 to 2018). About the study as a whole: In an earlier analysis of some 610 of the donors, approximately 260 Gb of sequence data and 100 million or so unique TCR beta sequences from 150 million to 200 million T cells were reported. Roughly five DR-DQ haplotypes were handled as single units for association and clustering because linkage in the cohort was strong. About 320 gigabases of sequencing data and 80 million or so unique TCR sequences were included in an early release covering under 650 HLA-typed donors. Typing coverage differed by locus: A, B, C, DRB1 and DQB1 were typed in about 629-640 donors, DQA1 in roughly 510, DPA1 in nearly 610, and DPB1 in approximately 450. HLA typing included class I and class II loci at four-digit resolution. High-throughput TCR immunosequencing, statistical association of individual TCRs with disease status, and machine learning were combined to predict cytomegalovirus infection status. Donor age, sex, ethnicity and CMV serostatus were compiled alongside the repertoire data. The study used immunosequencing to profile the T cell repertoires of approximately 640 subjects and linked those repertoires to cytomegalovirus serostatus. The study aimed to test whether cataloging public T cell receptors could reveal signatures of past pathogen exposure. In the later analysis, no new phenotypic data were used to find candidate immune exposures; instead, reliance was placed on TCR beta sequences and their occurrence across donors. Of the roughly 430 genotyped donors, about 80% fell in the genetic ancestry cluster associated with self-reported Caucasian donors. In a later analysis, previously published TCR beta repertoires from some 640 donors were re-analyzed and high-resolution HLA genotyping was added so that TCR occurrence patterns could be studied. All discovery cohort repertoires had been generated using a single sequencing platform. A separate validation cohort of approximately 120 different subjects was used in addition to the 666-subject first cohort. A later genetic analysis used genome-wide SNP genotypes for about 65% of the 666 donors, treating that subset as a discovery cohort. In an earlier analysis of over 550 of the donors, high-throughput TCR beta sequencing was used to judge whether each TCR beta V gene segment behaved as functional or pseudogenic. On average, around 230,000 unique TCR beta nucleotide sequences were sequenced per donor among some 420 genotyped donors of the cohort, with roughly 18% of those sequences being non-productive.

What the study reported, not specific to this receptor: Most TCR sequences were seen in very few donors, while some public TCRs were found in many individuals. The study gave a list of 150 to 200 TCR beta chains associated with cytomegalovirus. According to a later genetic analysis, donors in an Asian-associated ancestry cluster had fewer N-insertions in productive TCRs than the approximately 690-donor mean. In a later analysis, TCR association rates were found to vary across HLA loci, with the most associated TCRs seen for DRB1 alleles and the fewest for HLA-C alleles. The classifier was reported to diagnose cytomegalovirus status with high specificity and sensitivity in both the original cohort and the validation cohort. A cluster of highly shared sequence variants was judged likely to be a technical artifact of the sequencing pipeline. Several of the top co-occurrence clusters appeared to be linked to parvovirus B19, influenza, CMV and Epstein-Barr virus, according to a later analysis. In an earlier analysis of approximately 590 of the donors, most TCR beta V segments appeared in productive rearrangements about 87% or about 30% of the time, broadly matching IMGT annotations. The 87-base-pair reads could not distinguish some IMGT-functional V segments, including TRBV6-2 and TRBV6-3, so those segments were excluded. Linkage disequilibrium might explain the correlated functional status among segregating V segments, but an unknown experimental factor could not be excluded. An association between a missense DCLRE1C variant and V-gene and J-gene trimming of TCR beta chains was found in a later genetic analysis and replicated in an independent cohort. Because HLA typing was unavailable for some donors at each locus, only the typed subset was used in association tests. Specific HLA alleles were associated with roughly 17,000 TCR beta sequences at a false discovery rate of 0.05 in a later analysis. When HLA alleles, especially DR and DQ, strongly co-occurred, TCR associations were difficult to assign to individual alleles. For the cohort, immune exposure information was limited to CMV serostatus. The authors suggested that the approach could potentially be generalized to other disease states and immunological phenotypes. Compared with equally common non-associated chains, HLA-associated TCR beta chains in a later analysis were more clonally expanded and had lower generation probabilities. In a later analysis, most CMV-associated TCR beta chains were found to appear HLA-restricted, with HLA associations seemingly driven largely by CMV exposure. In vitro tests confirmed that three of the cytomegalovirus-associated TCR beta chains recognize cytomegalovirus antigens. Sequencing depth was assumed to be roughly uniform across donors in the presence/absence analyses, though that assumption may not hold. The cohort was sequenced for TCR beta chains only, and without alpha or paired-chain data the features that could be detected were limited. The earlier analysis of 450 to 700 of the donors excluded some 16 rarely observed V segments, including chromosome 9 orphons, because counts were too low. A further reported finding was that TCR beta sequences accurately predicted the HLA-A and HLA-B alleles for most subjects in the first cohort.

Remarks on this clone: Its antigen is currently not known. Nothing much larger sits one base from this clone, and base qualities are not available.

The library was built by means of the immunoSEQ multiplex PCR assay. For the multiplex PCR, a mixture combining 60 forward primers for TCR Vbeta segments and 13 reverse primers for TCR Jbeta segments was used. Amplification of the CDR3 region of rearranged TCR beta genes was performed with a multiplex PCR assay on genomic DNA. The amplified TCR beta libraries were sequenced on the Illumina HiSeq System as 87-base-pair reads. The paper's processing steps were these. Across the 600 to 700 repertoires, a later analysis counted roughly 77 million unique TCR beta chains, 8.5 million to 12 million of which were shared by at least two donors. Raw reads were error-corrected and collapsed into unique sequences with a nearest-neighbor algorithm that merged closely related sequences to remove PCR and sequencing errors. V, D and J gene segments were assigned by aligning CDR3 sequences to IMGT reference sequences. For a sequence to be retained, a match of at least six nucleotides to both a V gene segment and a J gene segment was required. A rearrangement was called productive if the CDR3 had no stop codons and remained in frame with V and J, and every other rearrangement was called non-productive. Following IMGT convention, CDR3 was defined as the stretch from the second conserved V-encoded cysteine up to the conserved J-encoded phenylalanine. The earlier analysis of 500 to 600 of the donors excluded sequences that lacked an unambiguous match to a single V gene segment. An earlier analysis of a few hundred of the donors called V segments functional above 56.7% productive rearrangements and segregating when the between-donor standard deviation exceeded 5%. A statistical classification framework was built to diagnose cytomegalovirus status from the catalog of TCR beta chain sequences. A later analysis assigned V and J genes by comparing TCR nucleotide sequences with IMGT/GENE-DB human TR gene sequences. The TCRdist pipeline was used in a later analysis to assign CDR3 sequences and most-parsimonious VDJ recombination scenarios. In a later analysis, every TCR beta chain was defined by the combination of its CDR3 amino acid sequence and its V-gene family, and reads without a unique V-gene family were dropped. A later analysis removed 592 highly shared, low-generation-probability nucleotide sequences to deal with suspected cross-contamination and a sequencing artifact. In a later analysis, a clonal expansion index was calculated for each public chain from normalized within-repertoire ranks of inferred template counts. In a later analysis, generation probabilities were computed with a VDJ recombination model fitted to out-of-frame rearrangements, and the resulting probabilities were checked against IGoR. In a later analysis, TCR-TCR, TCR-HLA and TCR-CMV co-occurrence was scored with hypergeometric tests, and a repertoire-size bias correction was applied to TCR pairs. In a later analysis, false discovery rates were estimated by permuting HLA or CMV assignments 20 times. A later analysis grouped co-occurring TCRs with DBSCAN, adding TCRdist sequence similarity when clustering within HLA-allele-positive subsets. For co-occurrence clustering, repertoires with fewer than 30,000 or more than 120,000 public chains were excluded, along with roughly 5 repertoires with anomalous nucleotide sharing. TCRdb holds this immuneACCESS table with in-frame rearrangements only. Some clones are missing; in checked studies, unresolved V genes explain under half, and the rest has no known cause. The DNA was the basis for D and trimming; V, J and clone size are from that table. This sample has roughly 180,000 clones in its table, and roughly 84% of those were observed once. Clones ranked in the top ten supply more than 0.85% of the sample.

In total, just over 650 healthy bone marrow donors made up the cohort. At the time of sampling, every cohort member was nominally healthy, though immune exposures that went unrecorded were likely present. The donor tested CMV seronegative, placing the donor among the 350 to 400 seronegative members of the cohort. Each donor provided a peripheral blood sample, and peripheral blood mononuclear cells were used for TCR beta sequencing. Genomic DNA extraction from the blood cell samples was performed with the Qiagen DNeasy Blood Extraction Kit. The germline V gene (reference sequence) specifies SEHNR as CDR1 and FQNEAQ as CDR2. V and J lose 5 bases and 0 bases, and a span of 14 bases separates them. The CDR3, cysteine through phenylalanine, is 15 amino acids long. Only the CDR3 DNA is retained, 45 bases long and in frame from the first base.

The source is a man aged 30 to 45 in good health and CMV-seronegative. Sequences were obtained from PBMCs. The chain couples TRBV7-9 to TRBJ2-7, and possibly TRBD1, on 6 matching bases. This receptor carries the CDR3 CASSKQGASSYEQYF. In nucleotides, the sequence is TGTGCCAGCAGCAAACAGGGTGCTAGCTCCTACGAGCAGTACTTC.